This TCR beta chain derives from a study of OX40 agonist ivuxolimab in advanced cancers. Study outcomes and limitations: In a subset of nonresponders, normalized T-cell clonal expansion was also low.

As concerns this clone: Its antigen is as yet unknown.

TCRdb's copy holds only in-frame clones and misses some; the assay was immunoSEQ multiplex PCR. The sample lists about 24,000 clones; more than 70% were seen once. The sequencing used CD4+ or CD8+ T cells sorted from blood, collected in a trial of the OX40 agonist ivuxolimab. The clonotype was recovered from an adult with an advanced solid tumor such as melanoma, head and neck, liver or kidney cancer.

CDR3 sequence: CASSKISTRARGQLFF. CDR3 DNA: TGTGCCAGCAGCAAAATTTCCACCCGGGCCAGGGGACAACTGTTTTTT. The rearrangement uses TRBV21-1 and TRBJ1-4; the DNA was not compared with TRBD1, the D call given in the table. TRBV21-1 is flagged as a pseudogene. The CDR3 runs 16 residues.